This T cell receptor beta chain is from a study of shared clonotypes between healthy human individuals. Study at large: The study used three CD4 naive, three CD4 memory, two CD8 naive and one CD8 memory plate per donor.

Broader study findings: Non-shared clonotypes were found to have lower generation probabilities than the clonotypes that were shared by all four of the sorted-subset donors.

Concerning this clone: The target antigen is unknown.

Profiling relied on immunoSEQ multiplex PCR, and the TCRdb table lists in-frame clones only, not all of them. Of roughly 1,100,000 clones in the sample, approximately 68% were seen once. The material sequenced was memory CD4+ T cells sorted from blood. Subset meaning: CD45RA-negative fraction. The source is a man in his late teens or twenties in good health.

DNA of the CDR3: TGCAGCGCTGCGCCCCGCGGGGGCACTGAAGCTTTCTTT. This translates into CSAAPRGGTEAFF. The V call is TRBV29-1, the J call TRBJ1-1; possible D gene TRBD1, 5 bases. V lost 7 bases, J lost 4 bases, and 16 bases lay in between. Germline CDR1 and CDR2: SQVTM and ANQGSEA. The CDR3 runs to 13 residues.